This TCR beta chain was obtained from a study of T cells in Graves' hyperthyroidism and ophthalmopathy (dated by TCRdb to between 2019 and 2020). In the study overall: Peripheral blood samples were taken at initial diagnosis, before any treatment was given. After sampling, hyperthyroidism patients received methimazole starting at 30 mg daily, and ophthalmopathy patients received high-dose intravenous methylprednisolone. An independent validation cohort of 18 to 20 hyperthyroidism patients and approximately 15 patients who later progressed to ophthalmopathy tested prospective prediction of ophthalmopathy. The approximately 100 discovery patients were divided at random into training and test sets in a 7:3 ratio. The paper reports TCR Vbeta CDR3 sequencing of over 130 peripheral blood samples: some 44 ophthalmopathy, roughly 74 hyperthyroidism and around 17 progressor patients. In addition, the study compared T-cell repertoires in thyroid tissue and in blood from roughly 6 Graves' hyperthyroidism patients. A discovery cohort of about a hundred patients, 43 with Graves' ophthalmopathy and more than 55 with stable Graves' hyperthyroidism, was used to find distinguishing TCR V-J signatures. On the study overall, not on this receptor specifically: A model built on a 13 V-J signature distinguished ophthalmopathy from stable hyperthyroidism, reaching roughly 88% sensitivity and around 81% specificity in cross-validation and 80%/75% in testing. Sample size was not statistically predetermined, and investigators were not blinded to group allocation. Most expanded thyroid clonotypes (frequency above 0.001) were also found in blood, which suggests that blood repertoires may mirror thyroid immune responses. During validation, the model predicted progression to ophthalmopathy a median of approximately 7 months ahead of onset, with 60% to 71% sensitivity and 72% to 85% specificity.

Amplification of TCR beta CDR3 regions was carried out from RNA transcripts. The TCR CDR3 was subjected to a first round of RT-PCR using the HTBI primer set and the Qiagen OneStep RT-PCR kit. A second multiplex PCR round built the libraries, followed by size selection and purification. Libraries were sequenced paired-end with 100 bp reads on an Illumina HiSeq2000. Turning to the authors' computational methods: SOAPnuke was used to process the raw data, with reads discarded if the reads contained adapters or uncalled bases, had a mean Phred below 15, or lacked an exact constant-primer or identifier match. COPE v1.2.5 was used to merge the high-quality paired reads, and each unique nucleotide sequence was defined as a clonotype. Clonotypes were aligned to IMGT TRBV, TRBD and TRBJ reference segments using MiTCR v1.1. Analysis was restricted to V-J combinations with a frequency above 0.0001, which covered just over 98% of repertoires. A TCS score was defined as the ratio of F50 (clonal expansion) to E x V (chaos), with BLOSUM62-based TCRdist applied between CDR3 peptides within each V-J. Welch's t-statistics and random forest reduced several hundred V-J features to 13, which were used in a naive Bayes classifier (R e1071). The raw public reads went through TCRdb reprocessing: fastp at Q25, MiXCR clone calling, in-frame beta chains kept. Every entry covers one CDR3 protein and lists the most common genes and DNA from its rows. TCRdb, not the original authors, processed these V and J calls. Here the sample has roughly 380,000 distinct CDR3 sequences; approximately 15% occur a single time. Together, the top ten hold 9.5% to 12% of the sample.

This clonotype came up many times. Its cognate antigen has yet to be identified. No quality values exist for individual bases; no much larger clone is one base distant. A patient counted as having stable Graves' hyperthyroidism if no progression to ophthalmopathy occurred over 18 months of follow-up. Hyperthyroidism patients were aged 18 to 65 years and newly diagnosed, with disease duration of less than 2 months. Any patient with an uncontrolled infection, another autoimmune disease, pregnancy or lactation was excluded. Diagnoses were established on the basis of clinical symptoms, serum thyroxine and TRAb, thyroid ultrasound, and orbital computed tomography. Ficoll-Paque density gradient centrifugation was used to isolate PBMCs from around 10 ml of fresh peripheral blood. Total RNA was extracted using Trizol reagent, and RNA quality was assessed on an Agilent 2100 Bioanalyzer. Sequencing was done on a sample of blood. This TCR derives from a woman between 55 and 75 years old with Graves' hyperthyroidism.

The sequence in DNA is TGTGCCAGCACCCTGAGGACAGGGCTGAGTACCGGGGAGCTGTTTTTT. Its translation is CASTLRTGLSTGELFF. The chain is made from TRBV11-2 and TRBJ2-2; TRBD1 fits 8 bases in the junction. Unmatched junction bases come to 12, with V trimmed by 7 bases and J by 5 bases. For CDR1 and CDR2, the germline V gene lists SGHAT and FQNNGV. Reading from cysteine to phenylalanine, the CDR3 counts 16 amino acids. The sequence is cut down to CDR3 DNA, 48 bases in frame from base 1. Full variable domain (CDR3 extended with the reference TRBV11-2 and TRBJ2-2 proteins): EAGVAQSPRYKIIEKRQSVAFWCNPISGHATLYWYQQILGQGPKLLIQFQNNGVVDDSQLPKDRFSAERLKGVDSTLKIQPAKLEDSAVYLCASTLRTGLSTGELFFGEGSRLTVL.